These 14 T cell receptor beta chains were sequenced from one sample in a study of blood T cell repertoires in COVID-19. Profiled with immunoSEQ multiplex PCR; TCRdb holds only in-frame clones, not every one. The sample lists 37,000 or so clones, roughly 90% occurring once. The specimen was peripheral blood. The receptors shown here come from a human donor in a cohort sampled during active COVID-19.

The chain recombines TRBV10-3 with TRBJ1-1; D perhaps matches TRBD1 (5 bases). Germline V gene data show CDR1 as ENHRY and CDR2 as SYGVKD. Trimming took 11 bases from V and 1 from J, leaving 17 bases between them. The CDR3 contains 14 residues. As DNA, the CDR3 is TGTGCCCAAGGGGCCCTCTTTACGAACACTGAAGCTTTCTTT. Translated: CAQGALFTNTEAFF.

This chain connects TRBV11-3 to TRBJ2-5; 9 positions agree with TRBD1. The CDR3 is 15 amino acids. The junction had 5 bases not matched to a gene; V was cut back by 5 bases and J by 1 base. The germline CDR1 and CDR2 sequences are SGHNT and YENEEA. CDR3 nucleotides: TGTGCCAGCAGCCGGGGGACAGGGATCCAAGAGACCCAGTACTTC. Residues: CASSRGTGIQETQYF.

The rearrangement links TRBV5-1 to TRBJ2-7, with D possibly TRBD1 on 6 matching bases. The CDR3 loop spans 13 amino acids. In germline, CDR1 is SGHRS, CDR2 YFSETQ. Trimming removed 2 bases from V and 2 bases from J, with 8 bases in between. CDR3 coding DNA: TGCGCCAGCAGCTTAGGGGGTCCCTACGAGCAGTACTTC. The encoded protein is CASSLGGPYEQYF.

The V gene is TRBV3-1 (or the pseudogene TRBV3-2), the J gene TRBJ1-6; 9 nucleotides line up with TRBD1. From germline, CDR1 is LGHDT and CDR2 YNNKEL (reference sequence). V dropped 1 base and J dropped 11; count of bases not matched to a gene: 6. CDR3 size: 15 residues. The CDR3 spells CASSQGGTGRAPLHF. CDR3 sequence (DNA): TGTGCCAGCAGCCAAGGGGGGACAGGGAGGGCACCCCTCCACTTT.

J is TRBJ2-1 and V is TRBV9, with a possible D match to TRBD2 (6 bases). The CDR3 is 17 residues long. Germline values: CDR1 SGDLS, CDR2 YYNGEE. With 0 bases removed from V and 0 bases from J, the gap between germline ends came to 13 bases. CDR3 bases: TGTGCCAGCAGCGTAGCGGGAGCGGGCAACTCCTACAATGAGCAGTTCTTC. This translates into CASSVAGAGNSYNEQFF. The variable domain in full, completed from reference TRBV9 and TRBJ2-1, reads DSGVTQTPKHLITATGQRVTLRCSPRSGDLSVYWYQQSLDQGLQFLIQYYNGEERAKGNILERFSAQQFPDLHSELNLSSLELGDSALYFCASSVAGAGNSYNEQFFGPGTRLTVL.

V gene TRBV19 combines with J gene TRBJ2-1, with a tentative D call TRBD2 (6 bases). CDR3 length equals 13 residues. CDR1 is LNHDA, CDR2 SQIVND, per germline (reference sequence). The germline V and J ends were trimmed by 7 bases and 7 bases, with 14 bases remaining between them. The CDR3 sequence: CASTLAWGNEQFF. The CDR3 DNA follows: TGTGCCAGTACCCTAGCGTGGGGGAATGAGCAGTTCTTC.

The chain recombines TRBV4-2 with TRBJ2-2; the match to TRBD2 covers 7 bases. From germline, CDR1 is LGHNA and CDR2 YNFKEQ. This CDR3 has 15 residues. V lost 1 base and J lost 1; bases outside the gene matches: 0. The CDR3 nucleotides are TGTGCCAGCAGCCAAGTAGCGGGGAACACCGGGGAGCTGTTTTTT. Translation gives CASSQVAGNTGELFF.

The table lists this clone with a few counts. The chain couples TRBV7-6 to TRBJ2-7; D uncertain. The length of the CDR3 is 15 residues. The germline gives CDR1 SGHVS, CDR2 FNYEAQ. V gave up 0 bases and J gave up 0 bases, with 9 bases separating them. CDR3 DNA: TGTGCCAGCAGCTTAGCCGGCGAGGCCTCCTACGAGCAGTACTTC. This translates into CASSLAGEASYEQYF. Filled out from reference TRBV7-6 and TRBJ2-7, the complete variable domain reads GAGVSQSPRYKVTKRGQDVALRCDPISGHVSLYWYRQALGQGPEFLTYFNYEAQQDKSGLPNDRFSAERPEGSISTLTIQRTEQRDSAMYRCASSLAGEASYEQYFGPGTRLTVT.

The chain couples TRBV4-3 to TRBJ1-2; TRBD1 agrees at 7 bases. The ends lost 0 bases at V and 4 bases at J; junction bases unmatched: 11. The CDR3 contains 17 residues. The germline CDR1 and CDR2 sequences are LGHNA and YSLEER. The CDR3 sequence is CASSQEPGPPGGYGYTF. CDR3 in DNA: TGCGCCAGCAGCCAAGAGCCCGGGCCCCCAGGGGGCTATGGCTACACCTTC.

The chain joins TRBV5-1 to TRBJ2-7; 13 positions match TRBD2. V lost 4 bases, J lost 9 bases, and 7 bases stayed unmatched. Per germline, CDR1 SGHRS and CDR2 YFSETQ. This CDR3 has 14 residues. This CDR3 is CASSGTSGVSMQYF. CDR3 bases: TGCGCCAGCAGCGGGACTAGCGGGGTCTCTATGCAGTACTTC.

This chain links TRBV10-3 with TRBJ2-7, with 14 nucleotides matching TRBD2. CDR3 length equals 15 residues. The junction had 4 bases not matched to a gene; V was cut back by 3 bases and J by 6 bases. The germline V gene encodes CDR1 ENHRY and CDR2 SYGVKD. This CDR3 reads CAISDKTSGGVEQYF. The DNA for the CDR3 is TGTGCCATCAGTGACAAGACTAGCGGGGGGGTCGAGCAGTACTTC.

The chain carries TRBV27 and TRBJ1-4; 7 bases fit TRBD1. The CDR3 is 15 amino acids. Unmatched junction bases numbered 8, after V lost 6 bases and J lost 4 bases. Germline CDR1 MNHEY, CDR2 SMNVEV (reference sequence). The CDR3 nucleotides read TGTGCCAGCAGCCGAAAAACAGGGGTTAATGAAAAACTGTTTTTT. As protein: CASSRKTGVNEKLFF.

In nucleotides, the CDR3 is TGTGCCAGCAGTCCTCGACAGGGTAGTGAAGCTTTCTTT. The encoded protein is CASSPRQGSEAFF. The chain recombines TRBV12-3 or TRBV12-4 with TRBJ1-1, with 7 bases matching TRBD1. The CDR3 has 13 amino acids. With V trimmed by 5 bases and J by 7 bases, 7 bases remained unmatched.

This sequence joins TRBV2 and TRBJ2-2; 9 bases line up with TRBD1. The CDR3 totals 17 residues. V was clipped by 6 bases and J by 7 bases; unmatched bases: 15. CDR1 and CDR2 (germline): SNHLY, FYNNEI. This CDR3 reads CASRGGVDRGVGGELFF. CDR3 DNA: TGTGCCAGCAGGGGAGGGGTGGACAGGGGCGTTGGCGGGGAGCTGTTTTTT.